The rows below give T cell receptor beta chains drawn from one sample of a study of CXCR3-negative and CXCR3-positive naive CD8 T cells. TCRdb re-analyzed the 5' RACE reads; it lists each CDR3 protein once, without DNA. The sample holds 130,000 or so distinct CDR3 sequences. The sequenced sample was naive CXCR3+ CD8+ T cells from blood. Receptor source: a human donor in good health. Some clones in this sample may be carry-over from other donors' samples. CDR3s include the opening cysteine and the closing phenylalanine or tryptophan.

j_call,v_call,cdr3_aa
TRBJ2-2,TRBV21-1,CASSNRGETGEMFF
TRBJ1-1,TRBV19,CASSIDRWQGADTEAFF
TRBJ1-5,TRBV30,CAWSVDRDQPQHF
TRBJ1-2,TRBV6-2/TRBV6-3,CASRSGMNYGYTF
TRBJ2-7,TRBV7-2,CASSPTTHFENYEQYF
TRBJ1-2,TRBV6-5,CASSYSPRAPDYGYTF
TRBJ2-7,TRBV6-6,CASSDRDRVDEQYF
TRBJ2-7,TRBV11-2,CASSITTGNEQYF
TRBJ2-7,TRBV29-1,CSVGLQGTYEQYF
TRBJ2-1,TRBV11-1,CASSRAGGLDNEQFF
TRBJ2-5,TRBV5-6,CASSLGRYQETQYF
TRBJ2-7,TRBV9,CASSPGGTYTYEQYF
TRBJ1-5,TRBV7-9,CASSLAGTGNGQPQHF
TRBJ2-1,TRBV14,CASSQDTQGVNEQFF
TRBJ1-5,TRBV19,CASSIPGNQPQHF
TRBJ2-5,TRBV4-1,CASSHPRTAVHPGIQETQYF
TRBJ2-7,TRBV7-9,CASSLAPGTSGGEQYF
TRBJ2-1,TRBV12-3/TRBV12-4,CASRFSGGPQFF
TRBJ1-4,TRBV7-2,CASRPWGGNEKLFF
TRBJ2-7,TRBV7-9,CASSSALTYSYEQYF
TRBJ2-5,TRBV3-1,CASSQGTYEETQYF
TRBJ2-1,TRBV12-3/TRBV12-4,CASSLTSVNNEQFF
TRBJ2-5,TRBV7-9,CASSAHQGTQYF
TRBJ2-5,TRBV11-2,CASSLVIGTDKETQYF
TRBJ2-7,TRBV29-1,CSVGQGFGAYEQYF
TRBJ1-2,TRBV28,CASSWKRAWGYTF
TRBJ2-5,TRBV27,CASRFSGGVLQETQYF
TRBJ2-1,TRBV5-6,CASRSTYGGDAYNEQFF
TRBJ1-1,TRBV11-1,CASMTGTEAFF
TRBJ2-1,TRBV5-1,CASSLSTREGDEQFF
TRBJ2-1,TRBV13,CASSKTGYEQFF
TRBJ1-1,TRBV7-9,CASSLDRVEAFF
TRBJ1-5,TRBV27,CASSPNGPNYSNQPQHF
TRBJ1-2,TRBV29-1,CSVPNHQANYGYTF
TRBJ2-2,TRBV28,CASSFGQGWNTGELFF
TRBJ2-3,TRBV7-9,CASSFFSGGLTDTQYF
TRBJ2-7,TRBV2,CASSPLVGSPYEQYF
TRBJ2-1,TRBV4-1,CASSQVYGSGTYNEQFF
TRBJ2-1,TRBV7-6,CASSPSTLRGAYNEQFF
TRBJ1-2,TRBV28,CASSLVGGRYGYTF
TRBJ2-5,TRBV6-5,CASSYQIPGAVYQETQYF
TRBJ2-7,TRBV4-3,CASSHSTDSYEQYF
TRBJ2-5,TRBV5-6,CASSLWWLAGGEETQYF
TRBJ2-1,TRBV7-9,CASIIWGGLNEQFF
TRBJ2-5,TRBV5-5,CASSLELRGTQYF
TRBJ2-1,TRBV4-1,CASSRSGGSNEQFF
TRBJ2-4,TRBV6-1,CASRTGGEGIQYF
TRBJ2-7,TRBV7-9,CASSLARGLSEQYF